This record concerns one T cell receptor (beta chain) sequence. What it binds is not known. This entry is derived from a study of cytomegalovirus exposure and HLA in healthy donors. Looked up from germline, CDR1 is SSHAT and CDR2 is FNYEAQ (reference sequence). J lost 5 bases, V lost 8 bases, and 11 bases had no gene match. The CDR3 is 14 amino acids. PCR amplification relied on 60 Vbeta primers (plus 13 Jbeta primers). Per the original data handling: The count from a later analysis was roughly 80 million unique TCR beta chains, 9.5 million to 13 million of them shared. Data came from immunoSEQ multiplex PCR; TCRdb stores just in-frame clones and leaves some out. V and J calls and clone size are as listed in that table; D and trimming were resolved from the DNA. The sample consists of more than 95,000 clones, roughly 79% of them appearing once. Study-wide findings and caveats: Per a prior analysis, the majority of TCR beta V segments were productive roughly 87% or roughly 30% of the time. Cytomegalovirus status was reportedly diagnosed by the classifier with high specificity and sensitivity.

The study sampled nominally healthy donors, though unrecorded immune exposures were likely. The receptor was derived from a man aged 35-49 years in good health and CMV-seronegative. Sequenced sample: PBMCs. V usage is TRBV7-7 and J usage is TRBJ2-7; 8 bases map to TRBD1. CDR3 loop: CASQEAGGGNEQYF. CDR3 sequence (DNA): TGTGCCAGCCAAGAGGCAGGGGGCGGGAACGAGCAGTACTTC.